The next 19 T cell receptor beta chains were all read from a single sample in a study of blood T cell repertoires in COVID-19 (dated by TCRdb to about 2020). The library was made by the immunoSEQ multiplex PCR assay. Here the immuneACCESS table is served through TCRdb, limited to in-frame sequences with V and J called. Missing clones are a known gap in these copies; in checked studies unresolved V genes cover under half, and the rest lacks a known reason. The sample records 40,000 to 55,000 clones, roughly 84% of which are singletons. The top ten clonotypes cover around 8% of the sample. Sequencing was done on a sample of peripheral blood. The receptors stem from a human donor in a cohort sampled during active COVID-19.

The chain recombines TRBV19 with TRBJ1-1; 7 bases are shared with TRBD1. After removal of 7 bases from V and 1 base from J, the junction contained 12 bases not matched to a gene. CDR3 length: 16 amino acids. Germline V gene data show CDR1 as LNHDA and CDR2 as SQIVND (reference sequence). CDR3 protein: CASTRGDSLGNTEAFF. The DNA for the CDR3 is TGTGCCAGTACTAGGGGGGACAGCTTGGGGAACACTGAAGCTTTCTTT.

The chain joins TRBV2 to TRBJ2-7; D not certain. The CDR3 consists of 13 residues. Germline V gene data show CDR1 as SNHLY and CDR2 as FYNNEI. Trimming took 8 bases from V and 2 from J, leaving 13 bases between them. The CDR3 DNA reads TGTGCCAGCCAACGGTTGAATACCTACGAGCAGTACTTC. Protein sequence: CASQRLNTYEQYF.

This clone was seen once. The chain couples TRBV30 to TRBJ1-1, with TRBD1 matching 9 bases. Unmatched junction bases numbered 5, after V lost 3 bases and J lost 6 bases. Germline lookup yields CDR1 GTSNPN and CDR2 SVGIG (reference sequence). This CDR3 spans 13 amino acids. This chain's CDR3 is CAWRGQGIAEAFF. DNA for the CDR3: TGTGCCTGGAGGGGACAGGGAATCGCTGAAGCTTTCTTT.

The CDR3 DNA reads TGTGCCAGCAGTTTACTAGCGGGAGGAACCGGGGAGCTGTTTTTT. As protein: CASSLLAGGTGELFF. The chain has TRBV27 and TRBJ2-2, with TRBD2 matching over 11 bases. The CDR3 is made up of 15 amino acids. Germline V gene sequence: CDR1 MNHEY, CDR2 SMNVEV (reference sequence). J was trimmed by 5 bases and V by 2 bases; bases with no gene match: 1.

This chain uses TRBV15 with TRBJ2-1; TRBD2 agrees at 12 bases. J gave up 1 base and V 3 bases, and 1 base lay outside the gene matches. Germline lookup yields CDR1 LNHNV and CDR2 YYDKDF (reference sequence). The CDR3 has 16 residues. The CDR3 loop is CATSSLAGGSYNEQFF. Written as DNA, the CDR3 is TGTGCCACCAGCAGCCTAGCGGGAGGGTCCTACAATGAGCAGTTCTTC.

This clone was seen a handful of times. The chain has TRBV2 and TRBJ1-5, with 10 positions matching TRBD1. The CDR3 covers 16 residues. The V segment lost 5 bases and the J segment 4 bases; nucleotides outside the gene matches: 8. The germline gives CDR1 SNHLY, CDR2 FYNNEI. The CDR3 region is CASSPGQGLGNQPQHF. The CDR3 DNA sequence: TGTGCCAGCAGTCCGGGACAGGGGCTAGGGAATCAGCCCCAGCATTTT.

This clone was observed a few times. This chain joins TRBV24-1 and TRBJ2-1; TRBD2 matches at 15 bases. Per germline, CDR1 KGHDR and CDR2 SFDVKD. The CDR3 totals 17 residues. V gave up 1 base and J gave up 7 bases; unmatched junction bases: 4. CDR3 protein: CATSDFPGTSGRNEQFF. The DNA of the CDR3 is TGTGCCACCAGTGATTTCCCCGGGACTAGCGGGAGGAATGAGCAGTTCTTC.

J is TRBJ2-5 and V is TRBV5-1; D is perhaps TRBD1 (8 bases). V was pared by 2 bases and J by 0 bases, with 11 bases between. Looked up from germline, CDR1 is SGHRS and CDR2 is YFSETQ. The CDR3 extends over 15 amino acids. CDR3 residues: CASSLQGGYQETQYF. The CDR3 region has the DNA TGCGCCAGCAGCTTACAGGGGGGGTACCAAGAGACCCAGTACTTC.

The J gene is TRBJ2-7, the V gene TRBV3-1 (or the pseudogene TRBV3-2), with 9 positions matching TRBD2. The CDR3 totals 15 residues. Germline CDR1 reads LGHDT; CDR2 reads YNNKEL (reference sequence). The junction had 7 bases not matched to a gene; V was cut back by 1 base and J by 6 bases. CDR3 sequence reads: CASSQAPSGKGEQYF. Written as DNA, the CDR3 is TGTGCCAGCAGCCAAGCGCCTAGCGGGAAGGGCGAGCAGTACTTC.

This clone was counted only a few times. The rearrangement joins TRBV5-6 to TRBJ2-7, with 8 bases aligning to TRBD1. The CDR3 covers 13 residues. With 3 bases clipped from V and 3 bases from J, the junction kept 2 bases outside the gene matches. CDR1 is SGHDT, CDR2 YYEEEE, per germline. DNA of the CDR3: TGTGCCAGCAGCTCAGGACAGGGCTACGAGCAGTACTTC. This gives the protein CASSSGQGYEQYF. The full variable domain, in which reference TRBV5-6 and TRBJ2-7 provide the parts outside the CDR3, is DAGVTQSPTHLIKTRGQQVTLRCSPKSGHDTVSWYQQALGQGPQFIFQYYEEEERQRGNFPDRFSGHQFPNYSSELNVNALLLGDSALYLCASSSGQGYEQYFGPGTRLTVT.

V usage is TRBV7-2 and J usage is TRBJ2-1; 9 bases map to TRBD2. Germline V gene data show CDR1 as SGHTA and CDR2 as FQGNSA. The CDR3 extends over 17 amino acids. Germline trimming cut 1 base from V and 3 bases from J; bases unmatched to any gene: 7. The CDR3 sequence: CASSLGGPSGNYNEQFF. CDR3 in DNA: TGTGCCAGCAGCTTAGGGGGACCTAGCGGGAACTACAATGAGCAGTTCTTC.

This chain links TRBV6-5 with TRBJ2-1; D uncertain. Trimming stripped 7 bases from V and 4 bases from J, with 8 bases between. The germline V gene encodes CDR1 MNHEY and CDR2 SVGAGI. This CDR3 is built from 12 residues. CDR3 loop: CASIDIYNEQFF. Here the CDR3 DNA reads TGTGCCAGCATCGACATATACAATGAGCAGTTCTTC.

V is TRBV11-2 and J is TRBJ2-7; TRBD1 matches at 11 bases. The CDR3 has 16 residues. The trim removed 1 base at V and 3 bases at J, leaving 5 bases unmatched. Germline V CDR1 and CDR2: SGHAT, FQNNGV. Written as DNA, the CDR3 is TGTGCCAGCAGCTTAGGAGGGGGGACAGGGGGCTACGAGCAGTACTTC. Residues: CASSLGGGTGGYEQYF. The variable domain in full, with the rest retrieved from reference TRBV11-2 and TRBJ2-7, is EAGVAQSPRYKIIEKRQSVAFWCNPISGHATLYWYQQILGQGPKLLIQFQNNGVVDDSQLPKDRFSAERLKGVDSTLKIQPAKLEDSAVYLCASSLGGGTGGYEQYFGPGTRLTVT.

V and J are TRBV5-1 and TRBJ1-5, with 9 bases identical to TRBD1. This CDR3 is 14 amino acids long. Germline V CDR1 and CDR2: SGHRS, YFSETQ. V was clipped by 0 bases and J by 5 bases; unmatched bases: 0. Here the CDR3 reads CASSLGTGDQPQHF. Written as DNA, the CDR3 is TGCGCCAGCAGCTTGGGGACAGGGGATCAGCCCCAGCATTTT.

About this clone itself: Distinct nucleotide sequences in the sample also encode this CDR3. This sequence joins TRBV11-3 and TRBJ2-3; TRBD2 matches 7 bases. Germline V gene data show CDR1 as SGHNT and CDR2 as YENEEA. CDR3 length: 14 amino acids. Losses at the gene ends were 7 bases for V and 4 bases for J; bases not matched to a gene: 8. CDR3 amino acids: CASTQTSVADTQYF. The CDR3 region has the DNA TGTGCCAGCACCCAAACTAGCGTGGCAGATACGCAGTATTTT.

The chain employs TRBV7-9 and TRBJ1-1; TRBD1 is a possible D gene (6 bases). Germline V gene data show CDR1 as SEHNR and CDR2 as FQNEAQ (reference sequence). The V gene lost 6 bases and the J gene lost 5 bases, with 10 bases spanning the gap. The length of the CDR3 is 12 residues. Here the CDR3 reads CASRSGETEAFF. Written as DNA, the CDR3 is TGTGCCAGCAGGTCAGGGGAAACTGAAGCTTTCTTT.

J is TRBJ1-4 and V is TRBV30; TRBD1 aligns across 7 bases. Germline V gene data show CDR1 as GTSNPN and CDR2 as SVGIG (reference sequence). The CDR3 covers 13 residues. After removal of 7 bases from V and 6 bases from J, the junction contained 8 bases not matched to a gene. The DNA of the CDR3 is TGTGCCTACTCAGGGGGACGGGATGAAAAACTGTTTTTT. Translated, it gives CAYSGGRDEKLFF.

The CDR3 region is CASKENSGAVGNQPQHF. CDR3 nucleotide sequence: TGTGCCAGTAAGGAGAATAGCGGGGCTGTGGGCAATCAGCCCCAGCATTTT. V is TRBV19 and J is TRBJ1-5; D may be TRBD1 (5 bases). The germline V gene encodes CDR1 LNHDA and CDR2 SQIVND (reference sequence). The CDR3 length is 17 residues. The V and J ends lost 7 bases and 2 bases respectively, with 21 bases between them.

This clone was counted once. V is TRBV5-8 and J is TRBJ1-1, with D unclear. The CDR3 spans 15 residues. CDR1 is SGHTS, CDR2 YDEGEE, per germline. V shed 1 base and J shed 7 bases, with 17 bases lying between them. CDR3 coding DNA: TGTGCCAGCAGCTTGCACAGAACCCGAACGAGTGAAGCTTTCTTT. This sequence encodes CASSLHRTRTSEAFF.